The rows below give T cell receptor beta chains drawn from one sample of a study of T cell responses to AZD1222 COVID-19 vaccine. Profiled with immunoSEQ multiplex PCR; TCRdb holds only in-frame clones, not every one. The data hold 70,000 to 95,000 clones, with roughly 91% observed a single time. Sequencing was performed on peripheral blood, taken on day 0 of MenACWY control vaccination. Every receptor here comes from an adult in good health. Each CDR3 is given with its conserved first and last residue. D genes are given only for firm matches. Clone sizes are given selectively: once, few, many, or a class where the clone is expanded.

TGTGCCAGCCCGGGACAACACAACCACGAGCAGTACTTC	CASPGQHNHEQYF	NA	TRBV21-1	TRBJ2-7	NA
TGCGCCAGCAGCCCCTCCTCGGGCAGGGGATCCTATGGCTACACCTTC	CASSPSSGRGSYGYTF	NA	TRBV5-1	TRBJ1-2	NA
TGCGCCAGCAGGACCGGACAGGGGTTGGGCTACACCTTC	CASRTGQGLGYTF	TRBD1	TRBV6-4	TRBJ1-2	NA
TGTGCCAGCAGCACCGGAGACGGAATTAATCAGCCCCAGCATTTT	CASSTGDGINQPQHF	NA	TRBV7-2	TRBJ1-5	NA
TGTGCCAGCAGGAACGACAGATCGGGTGAAAAACTGTTTTTT	CASRNDRSGEKLFF	NA	TRBV2	TRBJ1-4	NA
TGTGCCAGCAGTGAAGTCCGGGACAGGGGCCGAGAGACCCAGTACTTC	CASSEVRDRGRETQYF	TRBD1	TRBV2	TRBJ2-5	NA
TGTGCCAGCAGTTTATCCATTTTGAACACTGAAGCTTTCTTT	CASSLSILNTEAFF	NA	TRBV27	TRBJ1-1	NA
TGTGCCAGCTCACGAACTAGCGGCTCAGAGGGAAATGAGCAGTTCTTC	CASSRTSGSEGNEQFF	TRBD2	TRBV18	TRBJ2-1	NA
TGTGCCAGTAGTATAGATTCCCGGGGGAGGGGTACTGAAGCTTTCTTT	CASSIDSRGRGTEAFF	NA	TRBV19	TRBJ1-1	NA
TGCAGCGTTGATCCAGGGATGAACACTGAAGCTTTCTTT	CSVDPGMNTEAFF	NA	TRBV29-1	TRBJ1-1	few